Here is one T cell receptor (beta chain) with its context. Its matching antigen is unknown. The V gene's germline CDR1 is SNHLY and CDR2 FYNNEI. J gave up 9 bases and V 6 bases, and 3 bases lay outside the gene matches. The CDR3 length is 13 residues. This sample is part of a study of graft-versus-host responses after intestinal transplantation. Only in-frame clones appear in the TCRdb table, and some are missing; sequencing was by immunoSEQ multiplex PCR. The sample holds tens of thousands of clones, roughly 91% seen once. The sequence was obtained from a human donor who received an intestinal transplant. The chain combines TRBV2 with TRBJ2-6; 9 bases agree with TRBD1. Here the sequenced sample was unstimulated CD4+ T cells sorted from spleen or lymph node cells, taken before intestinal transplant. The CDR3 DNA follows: TGTGCCAGCAGGGACAGGGGCTACAACGTCCTGACTTTC. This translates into CASRDRGYNVLTF.